The present T cell receptor beta chain was sequenced within a study of T cell responses to AZD1222 COVID-19 vaccine. V was trimmed by 5 bases and J by 5 bases, leaving 12 bases between them. The CDR3 has 13 residues. Germline CDR1 and CDR2: LGHNT and FRNRAP. Repertoires were generated with immunoSEQ multiplex PCR, while TCRdb's copy carries only in-frame clones and drops some. The table shows 95,000 to 150,000 clones, with roughly 84% occurring only once. General study findings and limits: Spike-specific TCR breadth rose after two AZD1222 doses, and depth rose as well. Among vaccine-associated CD4 TCRs, coverage spanned spike, with dominance at 160-218 and 743-854.

Worth noting for this clone: Its antigen remains unidentified.

This receptor was taken from an adult in good health. The sample here was peripheral blood, taken on day 0 of AZD1222 vaccination. The chain carries TRBV12-5 and TRBJ2-5; TRBD2 is a possible D gene (6 bases). CDR3 sequence (DNA): TGTGCTAGTGGTCATGGGACTTTGGAGACCCAGTACTTC. It encodes CASGHGTLETQYF.